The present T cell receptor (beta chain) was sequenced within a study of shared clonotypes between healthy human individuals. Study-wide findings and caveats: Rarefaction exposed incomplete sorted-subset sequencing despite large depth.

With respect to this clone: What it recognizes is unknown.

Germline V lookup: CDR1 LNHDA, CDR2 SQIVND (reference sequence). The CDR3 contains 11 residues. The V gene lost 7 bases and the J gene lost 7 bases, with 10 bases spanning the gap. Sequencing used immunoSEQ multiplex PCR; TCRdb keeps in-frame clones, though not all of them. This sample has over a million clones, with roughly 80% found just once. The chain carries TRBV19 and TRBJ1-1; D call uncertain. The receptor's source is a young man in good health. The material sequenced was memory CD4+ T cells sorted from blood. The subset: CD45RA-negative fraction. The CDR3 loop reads CASKSTVEAFF. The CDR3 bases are TGTGCCAGTAAATCCACGGTTGAAGCTTTCTTT.